This entry concerns a single T cell receptor (beta chain). Its specificity is unknown. Unmatched junction bases numbered 20, after V lost 2 bases and J lost 6 bases. Germline values: CDR1 SGHTA, CDR2 FQGTGA. The length of the CDR3 is 20 residues. The data were produced by immunoSEQ multiplex PCR, yet TCRdb's version contains in-frame clones alone and is incomplete. The sample yields 40,000 or so clones, roughly 85% seen once. The sample is drawn from a study of CD4 T cells in relation to SARS-CoV-2 and coronaviruses. As for the study in general: After roughly 11 days of antigen culture, PBMC TCR beta CDR3s were sequenced.

Overall study findings and caveats: Pre-pandemic and post-infection samples never came from the same donor.

CD4 enrichment then naive enrichment separated naive from memory CD4+ cells. Sorted naive or memory CD4+ cells met CEF peptides for roughly nine days. The sample comprised naive CD4+ T cells from PBMCs, cultured in vitro. Subset of the sample: naive CD4+ T cells isolated by negative enrichment. The chain links TRBV7-3 to TRBJ2-2; 8 positions match TRBD2. The sequence was obtained from an adult with COVID-19. The CDR3 DNA follows: TGTGCCAGCAGCTTATTCAAGCCTGAGGTGGTAGCGGGATTTGCCGGGGAGCTGTTTTTT. Protein: CASSLFKPEVVAGFAGELFF.